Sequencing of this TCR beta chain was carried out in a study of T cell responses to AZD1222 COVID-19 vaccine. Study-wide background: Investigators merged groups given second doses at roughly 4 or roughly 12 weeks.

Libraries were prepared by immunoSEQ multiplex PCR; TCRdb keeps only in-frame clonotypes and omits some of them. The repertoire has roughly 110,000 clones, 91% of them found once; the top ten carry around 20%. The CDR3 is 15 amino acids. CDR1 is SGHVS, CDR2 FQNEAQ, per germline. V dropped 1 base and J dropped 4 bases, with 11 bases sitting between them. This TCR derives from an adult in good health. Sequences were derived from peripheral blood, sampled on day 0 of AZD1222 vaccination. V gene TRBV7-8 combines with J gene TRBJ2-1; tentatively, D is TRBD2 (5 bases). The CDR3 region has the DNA TGTGCCAGCAGCTTAGTTTTAAGCGGTTACAATGAGCAGTTCTTC. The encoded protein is CASSLVLSGYNEQFF.